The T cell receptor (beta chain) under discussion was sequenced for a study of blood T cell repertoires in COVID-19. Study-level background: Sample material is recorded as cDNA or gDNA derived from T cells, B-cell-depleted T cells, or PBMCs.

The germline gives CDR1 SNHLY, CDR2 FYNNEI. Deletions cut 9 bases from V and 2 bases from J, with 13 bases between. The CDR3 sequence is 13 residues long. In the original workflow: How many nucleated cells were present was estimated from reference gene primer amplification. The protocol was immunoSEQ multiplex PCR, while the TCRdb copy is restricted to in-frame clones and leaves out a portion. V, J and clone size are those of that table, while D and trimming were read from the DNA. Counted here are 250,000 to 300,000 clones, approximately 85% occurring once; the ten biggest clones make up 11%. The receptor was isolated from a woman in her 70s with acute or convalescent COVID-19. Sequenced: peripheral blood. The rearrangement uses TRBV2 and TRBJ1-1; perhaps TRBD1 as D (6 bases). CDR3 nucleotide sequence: TGTGCCAGTCAGACAGGCCCTAACACTGAAGCTTTCTTT. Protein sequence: CASQTGPNTEAFF.